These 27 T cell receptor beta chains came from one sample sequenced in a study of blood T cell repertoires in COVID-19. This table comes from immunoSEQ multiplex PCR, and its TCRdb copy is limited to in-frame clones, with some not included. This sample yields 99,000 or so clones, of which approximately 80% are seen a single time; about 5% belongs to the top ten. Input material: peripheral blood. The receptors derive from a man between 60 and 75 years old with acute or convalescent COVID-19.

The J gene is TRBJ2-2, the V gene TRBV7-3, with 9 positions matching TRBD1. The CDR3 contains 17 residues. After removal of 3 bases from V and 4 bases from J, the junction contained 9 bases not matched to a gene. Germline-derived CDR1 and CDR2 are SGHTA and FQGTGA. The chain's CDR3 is CASSFPTDRGSTGELFF. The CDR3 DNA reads TGTGCCAGCAGCTTCCCTACTGACAGGGGGTCCACCGGGGAGCTGTTTTTT.

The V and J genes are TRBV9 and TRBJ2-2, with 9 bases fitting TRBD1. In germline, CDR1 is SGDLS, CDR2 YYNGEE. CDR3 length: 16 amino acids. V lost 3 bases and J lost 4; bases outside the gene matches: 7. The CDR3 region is CASSASGTGITGELFF. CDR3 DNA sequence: TGTGCCAGCAGCGCCTCCGGGACAGGGATCACCGGGGAGCTGTTTTTT. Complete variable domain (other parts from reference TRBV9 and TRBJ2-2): DSGVTQTPKHLITATGQRVTLRCSPRSGDLSVYWYQQSLDQGLQFLIQYYNGEERAKGNILERFSAQQFPDLHSELNLSSLELGDSALYFCASSASGTGITGELFFGEGSRLTVL.

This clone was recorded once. The CDR3 sequence: CASSLGGSGYTF. In DNA, the CDR3 is TGTGCCAGCAGTTTAGGAGGATCTGGCTACACCTTC. The gene calls are TRBV12-3 or TRBV12-4 and TRBJ1-2; D unclear. V shed 1 base and J shed 7 bases, with 7 bases lying between them. The CDR3 contains 12 residues.

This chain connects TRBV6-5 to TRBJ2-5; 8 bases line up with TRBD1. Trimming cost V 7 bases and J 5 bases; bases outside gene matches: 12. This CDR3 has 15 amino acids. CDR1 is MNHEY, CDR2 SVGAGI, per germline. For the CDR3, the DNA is TGTGCCAGCAATAACCACGGACAGGGCAAGGAGACCCAGTACTTC. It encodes CASNNHGQGKETQYF.

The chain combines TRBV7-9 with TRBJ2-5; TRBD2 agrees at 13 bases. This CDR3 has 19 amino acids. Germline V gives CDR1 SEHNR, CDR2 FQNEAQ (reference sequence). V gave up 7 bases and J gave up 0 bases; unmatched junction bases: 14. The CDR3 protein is CASTYRRTSGGPYQETQYF. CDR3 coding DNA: TGTGCCAGCACCTACCGGAGGACTAGCGGGGGTCCATACCAAGAGACCCAGTACTTC.

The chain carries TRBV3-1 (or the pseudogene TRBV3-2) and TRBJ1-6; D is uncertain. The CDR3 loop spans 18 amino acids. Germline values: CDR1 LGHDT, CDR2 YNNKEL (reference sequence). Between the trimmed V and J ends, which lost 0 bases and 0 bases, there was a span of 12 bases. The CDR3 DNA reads TGTGCCAGCAGCCAAGAGGCGGCAGCGAGCTCCTATAATTCACCCCTCCACTTT. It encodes CASSQEAAASSYNSPLHF.

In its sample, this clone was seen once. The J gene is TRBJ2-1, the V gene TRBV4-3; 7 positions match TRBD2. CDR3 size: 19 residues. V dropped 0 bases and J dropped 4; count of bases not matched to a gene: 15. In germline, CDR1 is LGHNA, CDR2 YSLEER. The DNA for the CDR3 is TGCGCCAGCAGCCAAGATCTCGGGGGAGGGACCACGCGATACAATGAGCAGTTCTTC. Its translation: CASSQDLGGGTTRYNEQFF.

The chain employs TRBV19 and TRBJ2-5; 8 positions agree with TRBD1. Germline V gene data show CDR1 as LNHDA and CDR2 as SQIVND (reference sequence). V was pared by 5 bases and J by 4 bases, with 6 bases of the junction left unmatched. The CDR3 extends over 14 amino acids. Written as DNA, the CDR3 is TGTGCCAGTAGTGCGCAGGGGGCGCTAGAGACCCAGTACTTC. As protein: CASSAQGALETQYF.

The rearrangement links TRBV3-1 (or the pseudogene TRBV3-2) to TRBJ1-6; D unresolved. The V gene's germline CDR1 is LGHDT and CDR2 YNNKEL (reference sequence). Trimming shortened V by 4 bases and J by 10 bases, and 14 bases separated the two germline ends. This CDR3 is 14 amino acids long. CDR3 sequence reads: CASSPFNRRSPLHF. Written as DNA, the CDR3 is TGTGCCAGCAGCCCTTTCAATCGTAGATCACCCCTCCACTTT.

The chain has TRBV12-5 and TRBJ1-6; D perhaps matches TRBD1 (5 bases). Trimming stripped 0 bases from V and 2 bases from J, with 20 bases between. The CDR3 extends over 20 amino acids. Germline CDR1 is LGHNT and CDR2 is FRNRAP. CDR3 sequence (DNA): TGTGCTAGTGGTTTGGTACTTAGGGGCGCGCTTGACCCCTATAATTCACCCCTCCACTTT. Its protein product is CASGLVLRGALDPYNSPLHF.

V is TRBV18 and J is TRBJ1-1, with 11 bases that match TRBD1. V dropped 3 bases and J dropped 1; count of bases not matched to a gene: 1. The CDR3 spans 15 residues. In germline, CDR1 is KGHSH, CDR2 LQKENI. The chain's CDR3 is CASSPDRGPNTEAFF. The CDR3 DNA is TGTGCCAGCTCACCGGACAGGGGGCCGAACACTGAAGCTTTCTTT. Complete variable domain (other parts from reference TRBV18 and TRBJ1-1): NAGVMQNPRHLVRRRGQEARLRCSPMKGHSHVYWYRQLPEEGLKFMVYLQKENIIDESGMPKERFSAEFPKEGPSILRIQQVVRGDSAAYFCASSPDRGPNTEAFFGQGTRLTVV.

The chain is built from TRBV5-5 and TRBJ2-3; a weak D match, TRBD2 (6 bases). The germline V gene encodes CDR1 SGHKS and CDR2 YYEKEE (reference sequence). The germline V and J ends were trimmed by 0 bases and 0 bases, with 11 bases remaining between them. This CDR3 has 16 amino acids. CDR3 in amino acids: CASSLVPGVSTDTQYF. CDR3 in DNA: TGTGCCAGCAGCTTGGTCCCGGGAGTGAGCACAGATACGCAGTATTTT.

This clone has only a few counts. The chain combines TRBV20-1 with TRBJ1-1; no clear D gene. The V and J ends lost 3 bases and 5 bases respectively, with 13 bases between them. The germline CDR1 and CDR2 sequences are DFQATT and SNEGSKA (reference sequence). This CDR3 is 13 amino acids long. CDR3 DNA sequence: TGCAGTGCTAGTAGGTCGAGAGGGACTGAAGCTTTCTTT. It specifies CSASRSRGTEAFF.

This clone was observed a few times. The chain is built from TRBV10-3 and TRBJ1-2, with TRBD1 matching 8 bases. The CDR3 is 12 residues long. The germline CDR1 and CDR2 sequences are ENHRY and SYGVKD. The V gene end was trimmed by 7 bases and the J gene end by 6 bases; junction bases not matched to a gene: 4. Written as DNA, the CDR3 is TGTGCCATCAAGATGGACAGGGATGGCTACACCTTC. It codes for CAIKMDRDGYTF.

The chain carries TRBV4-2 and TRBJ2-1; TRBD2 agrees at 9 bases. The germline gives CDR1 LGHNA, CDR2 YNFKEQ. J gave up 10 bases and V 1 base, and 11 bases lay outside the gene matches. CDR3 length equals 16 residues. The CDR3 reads CASSQGSSGEVREQFF. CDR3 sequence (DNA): TGTGCCAGCAGCCAAGGATCTAGCGGGGAGGTACGGGAGCAGTTCTTC.

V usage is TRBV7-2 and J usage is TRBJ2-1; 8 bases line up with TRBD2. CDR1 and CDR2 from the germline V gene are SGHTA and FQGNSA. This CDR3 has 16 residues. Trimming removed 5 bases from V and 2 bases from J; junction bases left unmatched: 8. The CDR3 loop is CASSRAGGGPYNEQFF. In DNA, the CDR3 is TGTGCCAGCAGCCGCGCGGGGGGAGGTCCCTACAATGAGCAGTTCTTC.

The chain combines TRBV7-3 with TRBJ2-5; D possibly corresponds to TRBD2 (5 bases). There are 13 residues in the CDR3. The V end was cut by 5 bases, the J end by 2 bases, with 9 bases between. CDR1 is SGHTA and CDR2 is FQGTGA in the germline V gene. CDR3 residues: CASSIDYQETQYF. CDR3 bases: TGTGCCAGCAGCATCGACTATCAAGAGACCCAGTACTTC.

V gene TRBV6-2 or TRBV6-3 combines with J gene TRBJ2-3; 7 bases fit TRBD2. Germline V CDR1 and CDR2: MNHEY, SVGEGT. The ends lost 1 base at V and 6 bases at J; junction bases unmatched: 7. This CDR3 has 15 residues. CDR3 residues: CASSYFRREKDTQYF. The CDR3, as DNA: TGTGCCAGCAGTTACTTCCGGCGGGAGAAGGATACGCAGTATTTT.

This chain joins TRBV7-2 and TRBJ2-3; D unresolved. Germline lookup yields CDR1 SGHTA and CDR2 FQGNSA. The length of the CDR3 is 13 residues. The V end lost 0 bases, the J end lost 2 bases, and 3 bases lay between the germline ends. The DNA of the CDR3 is TGTGCCAGCAGCTTAGCCATCACAGATACGCAGTATTTT. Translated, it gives CASSLAITDTQYF.

CDR3 DNA: TGTGCCATCAGCGATATAGCAGGGGGCGATTTTTGGGTGAACACTGAAGCTTTCTTT. As protein: CAISDIAGGDFWVNTEAFF. The chain carries TRBV10-3 and TRBJ1-1; 8 bases agree with TRBD1. Trimming cost V 6 bases and J 0 bases; bases outside gene matches: 18. The CDR3 extends over 19 amino acids. Germline CDR1 and CDR2: ENHRY and SYGVKD.

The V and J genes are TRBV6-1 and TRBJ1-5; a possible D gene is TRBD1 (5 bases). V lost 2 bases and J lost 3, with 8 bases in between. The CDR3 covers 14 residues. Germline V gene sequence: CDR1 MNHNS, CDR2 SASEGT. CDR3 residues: CASSETRANQPQHF. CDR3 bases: TGTGCCAGCAGTGAAACCAGGGCCAATCAGCCCCAGCATTTT.

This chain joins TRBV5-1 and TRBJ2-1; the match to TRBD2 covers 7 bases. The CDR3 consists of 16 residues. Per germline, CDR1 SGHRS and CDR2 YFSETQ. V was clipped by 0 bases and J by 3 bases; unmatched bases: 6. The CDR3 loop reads CASSLAESGDYNEQFF. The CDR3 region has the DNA TGCGCCAGCAGCTTGGCCGAAAGCGGGGACTACAATGAGCAGTTCTTC.

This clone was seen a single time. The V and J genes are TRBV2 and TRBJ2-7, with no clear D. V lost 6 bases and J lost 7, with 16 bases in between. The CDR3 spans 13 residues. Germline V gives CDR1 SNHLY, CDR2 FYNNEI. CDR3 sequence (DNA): TGTGCCAGCAGCCTCAACAGACCCTCGGAGCAGTACTTC. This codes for CASSLNRPSEQYF.

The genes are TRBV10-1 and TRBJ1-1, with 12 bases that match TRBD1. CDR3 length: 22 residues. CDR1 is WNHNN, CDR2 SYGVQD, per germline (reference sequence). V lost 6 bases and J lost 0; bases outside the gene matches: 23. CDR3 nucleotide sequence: TGCGCCAGCAGAAAGTCGACGTCCCGGGACAGGGGGCGCGGGATACTGAACACTGAAGCTTTCTTT. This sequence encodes CASRKSTSRDRGRGILNTEAFF.

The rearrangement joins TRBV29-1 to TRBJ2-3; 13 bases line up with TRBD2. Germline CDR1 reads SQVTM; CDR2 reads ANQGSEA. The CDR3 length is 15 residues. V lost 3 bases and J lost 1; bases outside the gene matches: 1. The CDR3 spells CSVEGTSGGTDTQYF. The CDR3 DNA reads TGCAGCGTTGAGGGGACTAGCGGGGGCACAGATACGCAGTATTTT.

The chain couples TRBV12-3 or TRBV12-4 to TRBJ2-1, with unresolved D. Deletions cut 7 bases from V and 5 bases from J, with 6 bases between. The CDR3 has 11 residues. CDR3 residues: CASTTNNEQFF. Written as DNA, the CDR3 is TGTGCCAGCACTACGAACAATGAGCAGTTCTTC.

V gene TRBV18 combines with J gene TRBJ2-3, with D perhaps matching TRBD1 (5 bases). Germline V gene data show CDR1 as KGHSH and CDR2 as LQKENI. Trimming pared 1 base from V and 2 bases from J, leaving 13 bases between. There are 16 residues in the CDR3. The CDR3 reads CASSPLGRVDTDTQYF. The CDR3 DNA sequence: TGTGCCAGCTCACCACTGGGCAGGGTGGACACAGATACGCAGTATTTT.